The 19 T cell receptor beta chains listed next were all sequenced from one sample in a study of T cells during gluten challenge in celiac disease. Three nested PCRs with multiplexed primers covering all TRA and TRB V genes amplified paired chains. TCRdb re-derived calls from the single-cell sequencing reads in MiXCR, one entry per CDR3 protein. The sample has 150 to 200 distinct CDR3 sequences, roughly two thirds seen once. The sequencing used gluten-specific CD4+ T cells sorted from the duodenum using tetramers, collected at baseline or on day 14 of gluten challenge (not recorded which). These TCRs come from a female donor with celiac disease.

This clonotype has more than one count but fewer than ten. This rearrangement joins TRBV5-5 to TRBJ1-4, with D possibly TRBD1 on 6 matching bases. Germline V gene sequence: CDR1 SGHKS, CDR2 YYEKEE (reference sequence). This CDR3 region has 15 residues. V was clipped by 5 bases and J by 8 bases, with 19 bases between them. CDR3 protein: CASSPASTQGEKLFF. DNA for the CDR3: TGTGCCAGCAGTCCCGCATCCACACAGGGAGAAAAACTGTTTTTT. The variable domain in full, completed from reference TRBV5-5 and TRBJ1-4, reads DAGVTQSPTHLIKTRGQQVTLRCSPISGHKSVSWYQQVLGQGPQFIFQYYEKEERGRGNFPDRFSARQFPNYSSELNVNALLLGDSALYLCASSPASTQGEKLFFGSGTQLSVL.

The rearrangement joins TRBV4-1 to TRBJ2-7; possible D gene TRBD2, 6 bases. Germline CDR1 reads MGHRA; CDR2 reads YSYEKL. Trimming shortened V by 3 bases and J by 2 bases, and 20 bases separated the two germline ends. The CDR3 consists of 17 residues. As DNA, the CDR3 is TGCGCCAGCAGCCAGTACCCGTCACAGTGGGAGGCCTACGAGCAGTACTTC. The encoded protein is CASSQYPSQWEAYEQYF.

The CDR3 loop reads CASSEAYAYEQYV. CDR3 sequence (DNA): TGTGCCAGCAGTGAAGCGTACGCCTACGAGCAGTACGTC. V and J are TRBV2 and TRBJ2-7; D is unclear. Trimming removed 0 bases from V and 2 bases from J, with 5 bases in between. The CDR3 loop spans 13 amino acids. Germline-derived CDR1 and CDR2 are SNHLY and FYNNEI.

The rearrangement uses TRBV4-3 and TRBJ2-1, with D possibly being TRBD1 or TRBD2 (5 bases each). The CDR3 length is 16 residues. V lost 4 bases, J lost 7 bases, and 20 bases lay in between. Germline lookup yields CDR1 LGHNA and CDR2 YSLEER. The CDR3 reads CASSRLTGPTGNEQFF. The CDR3 DNA reads TGCGCCAGCAGCCGACTCACGGGACCCACTGGGAATGAGCAGTTCTTC.

The chain is built from TRBV20-1 and TRBJ1-4; D is perhaps TRBD1 (5 bases). Trimming took off 4 bases at V and 7 bases at J, with 10 bases between the two ends. Germline V gene sequence: CDR1 DFQATT, CDR2 SNEGSKA (reference sequence). This CDR3 comprises 12 residues. As DNA, the CDR3 is TGCAGTGCTAACCAGGGAGCTGAAAAACTGTTTTTT. It translates to CSANQGAEKLFF.

The genes are TRBV7-3 and TRBJ2-3; unclear D gene. Deletions cut 1 base from V and 0 bases from J, with 8 bases between. The CDR3 is 15 residues long. CDR1 and CDR2 (germline): SGHTA, FQGTGA. The CDR3 spells CASSLRSTSTDTQYF. The CDR3 DNA follows: TGTGCCAGCAGCTTAAGGTCTACTAGCACAGATACGCAGTATTTT.

V usage is TRBV5-6 and J usage is TRBJ2-7; D ambiguous. Germline V gene sequence: CDR1 SGHDT, CDR2 YYEEEE. The CDR3 is 12 amino acids. Trimming cost V 1 base and J 7 bases, with 9 bases left between them. CDR3 in DNA: TGTGCCAGCAGCTTGTTCGCGGTTGAGCAGTACTTC. It specifies CASSLFAVEQYF.

The chain carries TRBV7-2 and TRBJ2-3; D uncertain. Germline lookup yields CDR1 SGHTA and CDR2 FQGNSA. The CDR3 has 13 amino acids. The ends were cut back, 5 bases at V and 6 bases at J, with 12 bases in the middle. DNA for the CDR3: TGTGCCAGCAGCATTAGACCTACGGATACGCAGTATTTT. Its protein product is CASSIRPTDTQYF.

This clonotype came up a few times. The chain carries TRBV7-3 and TRBJ2-3, with D unclear. This CDR3 is built from 13 residues. With 3 bases removed from V and 6 bases from J, the gap between germline ends came to 10 bases. Germline V lookup: CDR1 SGHTA, CDR2 FQGTGA. CDR3 amino acids: CASSFRSFDTQYF. The CDR3 DNA reads TGTGCCAGCAGCTTCAGGAGTTTTGATACGCAGTATTTT.

The chain employs TRBV4-2 and TRBJ1-3; D gene uncertain. This CDR3 has 14 amino acids. The germline CDR1 and CDR2 sequences are LGHNA and YNFKEQ. Trimming stripped 3 bases from V and 4 bases from J, with 10 bases between. This chain's CDR3 is CASSQPGPGNTIYF. The CDR3 DNA sequence: TGTGCCAGCAGCCAGCCCGGACCCGGAAACACCATATATTTT.

The J gene is TRBJ1-5, the V gene TRBV20-1; weak D call: TRBD1 (6 bases). The CDR3 consists of 13 residues. V lost 6 bases and J 5 bases, leaving 14 bases between the germline ends. Germline loops: CDR1 DFQATT, CDR2 SNEGSKA (reference sequence). CDR3: CSARRQVDQPQHF. The CDR3 DNA follows: TGCAGTGCCAGGCGACAGGTTGATCAGCCCCAGCATTTT.

This clonotype was counted a few times. This chain links TRBV2 with TRBJ1-1; D gene uncertain. The germline CDR1 and CDR2 sequences are SNHLY and FYNNEI. This CDR3 is built from 14 residues. The V and J ends lost 6 bases and 5 bases respectively, with 16 bases between them. The CDR3 DNA reads as TGTGCCAGCAGCTGGGCGATCCTACGGACTGAAGCTTTCTTT. Amino acids: CASSWAILRTEAFF.

The chain is built from TRBV7-6 and TRBJ2-2, with a possible D match to TRBD2 (5 bases). This CDR3 region has 17 residues. Germline CDR1 SGHVS, CDR2 FNYEAQ. Trimming took off 1 base at V and 3 bases at J, with 15 bases between the two ends. The CDR3 is CASSLVGLKWDTGELFF. The CDR3 region has the DNA TGTGCCAGCAGCTTAGTTGGACTGAAGTGGGACACCGGGGAGCTGTTTTTT.

The J gene is TRBJ1-1, the V gene TRBV19; unclear D gene. The CDR3 covers 17 residues. Germline loops: CDR1 LNHDA, CDR2 SQIVND (reference sequence). V lost 2 bases and J 0 bases, leaving 16 bases between the germline ends. The CDR3 loop reads CASSIPPQAALNTEAFF. As DNA, the CDR3 is TGTGCCAGTAGTATACCCCCGCAAGCAGCTCTGAACACTGAAGCTTTCTTT.

The CDR3 is CASSELQSHEQYF. The CDR3 nucleotides are TGTGCCAGCAGTGAGCTACAGTCCCACGAGCAGTACTTC. The chain employs TRBV6-1 and TRBJ2-7, with D unclear. Trimming shortened V by 3 bases and J by 5 bases, and 11 bases separated the two germline ends. Per germline, CDR1 MNHNS and CDR2 SASEGT. The CDR3 contains 13 residues.

The gene calls are TRBV7-3 and TRBJ1-6; 7 bases align to TRBD1. After removal of 5 bases from V and 8 bases from J, the junction contained 6 bases not matched to a gene. Germline CDR1 reads SGHTA; CDR2 reads FQGTGA. The CDR3 extends over 14 amino acids. The CDR3 sequence is CASSLTGWDSPLHF. DNA for the CDR3: TGTGCCAGCAGCCTGACAGGGTGGGATTCACCCCTCCACTTT.

The V gene is TRBV28, the J gene TRBJ1-3; the D gene is possibly TRBD1 (6 bases). CDR1 is MDHEN and CDR2 is SYDVKM in the germline V gene. V was pared by 4 bases and J by 1 base, with 11 bases between. This CDR3 contains 15 residues. CDR3 coding DNA: TGTGCCAGCAGTTCCCAGGGGATATCTGGAAACACCATATATTTT. Translating it yields CASSSQGISGNTIYF.

This clonotype is hyperexpanded by share. V gene TRBV29-1 combines with J gene TRBJ2-5, with 7 positions matching TRBD2. V shed 3 bases, J shed 4 bases, and the junction held 5 bases outside the gene matches. CDR3 length: 13 residues. Germline lookup yields CDR1 SQVTM and CDR2 ANQGSEA. As DNA, the CDR3 is TGCAGCGTTGATAAGGGAGGGATAGAGACCCAGTACTTC. Translation: CSVDKGGIETQYF.

The chain combines TRBV14 with TRBJ1-2; D unclear. Germline CDR1 reads SGHDN; CDR2 reads FVKESK. CDR3 length equals 16 residues. V was trimmed by 4 bases and J by 4 bases, leaving 19 bases between them. The CDR3 DNA is TGTGCCAGCAGCCTAGGTGGAGTTCGAGATTTCTATGGCTACACCTTC. Amino acids: CASSLGGVRDFYGYTF.